Sequencing of this TCR beta chain was carried out in a study of blood T cell repertoires in COVID-19. Germline CDR1 is LNHDA and CDR2 is SQIVND (reference sequence). V was clipped by 3 bases and J by 0 bases; unmatched bases: 11. CDR3 length: 19 amino acids. Profiling relied on immunoSEQ multiplex PCR, and the TCRdb table lists in-frame clones only, not all of them. The table shows under 150,000 clones, with roughly 84% occurring only once. Source material: peripheral blood. The rearrangement joins TRBV19 to TRBJ2-7; 13 bases align to TRBD2. This TCR came from an elderly woman with acute or convalescent COVID-19. The CDR3 nucleotides read TGTGCCAGTAGTATGGCTGTGGGACTAGCGGGATCGCTCTCCTACGAGCAGTACTTC. Amino acid sequence: CASSMAVGLAGSLSYEQYF.